A single sample is the source of the 21 T cell receptor beta chains below, sequenced in a study of T cells after yellow fever vaccination. TCRdb called the 5' RACE reads again in MiXCR, with one record for every CDR3 protein. This table holds about 500,000 distinct CDR3 sequences, less than 20% found once. Sequencing was performed on PBMCs, taken less than 6 days after the first yellow fever vaccination. These receptor sequences come from a man between 18 and 29 years old who received the YFV17D yellow fever vaccine.

This clonotype showed up just a few times. This chain uses TRBV5-4 with TRBJ2-1; D uncertain. Germline V gene sequence: CDR1 SGHNT, CDR2 YYREEE (reference sequence). The CDR3 runs 16 residues. V was pared by 1 base and J by 6 bases, with 17 bases between. This CDR3 is CASSLIGFARSNEQFF. CDR3 DNA sequence: TGTGCCAGCAGCTTGATTGGGTTCGCCCGATCCAATGAGCAGTTCTTC.

The rearrangement uses TRBV24-1 and TRBJ2-1; 9 bases agree with TRBD1. Germline trimming cut 5 bases from V and 3 bases from J; bases unmatched to any gene: 7. CDR3 length: 16 amino acids. Germline CDR1 is KGHDR and CDR2 is SFDVKD. The CDR3 sequence is CATSGTGAVVYNEQFF. In nucleotides, the CDR3 is TGTGCCACCAGTGGGACAGGGGCAGTTGTCTACAATGAGCAGTTCTTC.

This clonotype was picked up a small number of times. The chain recombines TRBV9 with TRBJ2-2, with D uncertain. Germline values: CDR1 SGDLS, CDR2 YYNGEE. With 3 bases removed from V and 4 bases from J, the gap between germline ends came to 7 bases. CDR3 length: 13 amino acids. CDR3 amino acids: CASSEWGTGELFF. The CDR3 nucleotides read TGTGCCAGCAGCGAGTGGGGCACCGGGGAGCTGTTTTTT.

This clonotype was found a few times. The chain couples TRBV27 to TRBJ2-7; unclear D gene. V was clipped by 5 bases and J by 3 bases, with 14 bases between them. In germline, CDR1 is MNHEY, CDR2 SMNVEV (reference sequence). The CDR3 loop spans 14 amino acids. The CDR3 sequence is CASSRGYGNYEQYF. The CDR3, as DNA: TGTGCCAGCAGTCGTGGATATGGGAACTACGAGCAGTACTTC.

This clonotype appeared many times. The chain has TRBV4-1 and TRBJ2-1, with TRBD2 identical over 7 bases. CDR3 length equals 16 residues. Unmatched junction bases numbered 7, after V lost 1 base and J lost 4 bases. Germline values: CDR1 MGHRA, CDR2 YSYEKL. In nucleotides, the CDR3 is TGCGCCAGCAGCCAAGTTAGGCTAGCGGTTTACAATGAGCAGTTCTTC. This codes for CASSQVRLAVYNEQFF.

The chain is built from TRBV10-3 and TRBJ1-4; D is unresolved. Germline V gene data show CDR1 as ENHRY and CDR2 as SYGVKD. Trimming removed 0 bases at V and 2 bases at J, with 10 bases between. This CDR3 contains 16 residues. CDR3 DNA: TGTGCCATCAGTGAGTCTCCTAGAGGGACTAATGAAAAACTGTTTTTT. Translation gives CAISESPRGTNEKLFF.

The DNA for the CDR3 is TGTGCCATCAGTGAGCGAGGGACAATGAACACCGGGGAGCTGTTTTTT. As protein: CAISERGTMNTGELFF. The chain links TRBV10-3 to TRBJ2-2; D perhaps matches TRBD1 (6 bases). Per germline, CDR1 ENHRY and CDR2 SYGVKD. CDR3 length: 16 residues. Deletions cut 2 bases from V and 1 base from J, with 11 bases between.

Of note for this clonotype: Possible read error: a much larger clone is one base away. The V gene is TRBV29-1, the J gene TRBJ2-2, with TRBD1 matching 8 bases. The germline V gene encodes CDR1 SQVTM and CDR2 ANQGSEA. The CDR3 is 13 amino acids. CDR3 sequence (DNA): TGCAACGGTGACAGGGGGAACACCGGGGAGCTGTTTTTT. Translation gives CNGDRGNTGELFF.

The chain recombines TRBV4-3 with TRBJ2-3; D uncertain. CDR1 is LGHNA and CDR2 is YSLEER in the germline V gene. Trimming took 0 bases from V and 2 from J, leaving 6 bases between them. This CDR3 spans 14 amino acids. CDR3 amino acids: CASSQDYYTDTQYF. The DNA of the CDR3 is TGCGCCAGCAGCCAAGACTATTACACAGATACGCAGTATTTT.

The chain has TRBV12-3 or TRBV12-4 and TRBJ2-1, with D uncertain. V was pared by 2 bases and J by 4 bases, with 9 bases between. The CDR3 is 14 amino acids. The CDR3 bases are TGTGCCAGCAGTTTATTCACGGTATACAATGAGCAGTTCTTC. Translated: CASSLFTVYNEQFF.

In its sample, this clonotype was seen a few times. This sequence joins TRBV28 and TRBJ2-6, with 7 bases fitting TRBD1. Germline V gene lookup returns CDR1 MDHEN and CDR2 SYDVKM. CDR3 length equals 16 residues. V shed 6 bases, J shed 5 bases, and the junction held 10 bases outside the gene matches. In DNA, the CDR3 is TGTGCCAGCAGAAGTGGACAGGTTCATAGGGCCAACGTCCTGACTTTC. Protein sequence: CASRSGQVHRANVLTF.

Details on this clonotype: At one end the junction does not follow the germline gene, possibly because of a read error. This chain links TRBV25-1 with TRBJ2-3; the match to TRBD1 covers 7 bases. Germline V CDR1 and CDR2: MGHDK, SYGVNS. The CDR3 contains 14 residues. The CDR3 DNA is TGTGCCAGCAGTGAATGGGACAGCACAGATACGCCGTATTTT. It is translated as CASSEWDSTDTPYF.

The chain is built from TRBV7-3 and TRBJ2-1; D call uncertain. CDR1 and CDR2 (germline): SGHTA, FQGTGA. V was clipped by 9 bases and J by 4 bases, with 22 bases between them. The CDR3 spans 16 residues. For the CDR3, the DNA is TGTGCCAGTGTGAGTCTTCGGCTAGTTACGTACAATGAGCAGTTCTTC. It specifies CASVSLRLVTYNEQFF.

The sample holds a few counts of this clonotype. V gene TRBV27 combines with J gene TRBJ1-3; the D is unclear. The CDR3 totals 13 residues. From germline, CDR1 is MNHEY and CDR2 SMNVEV (reference sequence). Trimming left V 8 bases short and J 0 bases short, with 8 bases between. CDR3 nucleotide sequence: TGTGCCAGCCGACGGACCTCTGGAAACACCATATATTTT. Translation gives CASRRTSGNTIYF.

The chain couples TRBV5-5 to TRBJ2-3; the D gene is possibly TRBD2 (6 bases). The CDR3 is 15 residues long. The germline gives CDR1 SGHKS, CDR2 YYEKEE (reference sequence). V lost 2 bases and J lost 0, with 10 bases in between. The CDR3 here is CASSLSGVSTDTQYF. CDR3 in DNA: TGTGCCAGCAGCTTATCGGGGGTTAGCACAGATACGCAGTATTTT.

V gene TRBV12-3 or TRBV12-4 combines with J gene TRBJ2-2; either TRBD1 or TRBD2 may fit D (5 bases each). Trimming removed 0 bases at V and 0 bases at J, with 14 bases between. The CDR3 covers 18 residues. CDR3 sequence reads: CASSLAMGVGSNTGELFF. In DNA, the CDR3 is TGTGCCAGCAGTTTAGCCATGGGGGTAGGATCGAACACCGGGGAGCTGTTTTTT.

The chain is built from TRBV5-4 and TRBJ2-3; TRBD2 matches at 7 bases. J gave up 3 bases and V 0 bases, and 1 base lay outside the gene matches. Germline CDR1 and CDR2: SGHNT and YYREEE (reference sequence). The CDR3 runs to 14 residues. The CDR3 region is CASSLVLATDTQYF. The CDR3 DNA sequence: TGTGCCAGCAGCTTGGTACTAGCGACAGATACGCAGTATTTT.

This clonotype has more than one count but fewer than ten. The chain employs TRBV6-2 or TRBV6-3 and TRBJ1-1; D gene uncertain. The CDR3 is 12 amino acids. The germline V gene encodes CDR1 MNHEY and CDR2 SVGEGT. The V and J ends lost 2 bases and 12 bases respectively, with 13 bases between them. Written as DNA, the CDR3 is TGTGCCAGCAGTTACGCGGGATTAGGACCTTTCTTT. This translates into CASSYAGLGPFF.

The chain employs TRBV28 and TRBJ2-1; D not certain. CDR1 and CDR2 (germline): MDHEN, SYDVKM. The CDR3 is 12 amino acids. V was trimmed by 6 bases and J by 13 bases, leaving 16 bases between them. The CDR3 region has the DNA TGTGCCAGCAGCCGGACGACTTACTCTCAGTTCTTC. It yields the protein CASSRTTYSQFF.

The chain links TRBV4-2 to TRBJ1-5; D remains ambiguous. V gave up 3 bases and J gave up 7 bases, with 13 bases separating them. Germline loops: CDR1 LGHNA, CDR2 YNFKEQ. The CDR3 sequence is 14 residues long. The CDR3 DNA is TGTGCCAGCAGCCAGGACGGGAATGTACAGCCCCAGCATTTT. This codes for CASSQDGNVQPQHF.

This chain joins TRBV7-2 and TRBJ2-3, with D unresolved. The V end was cut by 2 bases, the J end by 2 bases, with 11 bases between. CDR3 length: 15 residues. Germline V gives CDR1 SGHTA, CDR2 FQGNSA. The CDR3 nucleotides are TGTGCCAGCAGCTTAAGGCTGCGGACCACAGATACGCAGTATTTT. It specifies CASSLRLRTTDTQYF.